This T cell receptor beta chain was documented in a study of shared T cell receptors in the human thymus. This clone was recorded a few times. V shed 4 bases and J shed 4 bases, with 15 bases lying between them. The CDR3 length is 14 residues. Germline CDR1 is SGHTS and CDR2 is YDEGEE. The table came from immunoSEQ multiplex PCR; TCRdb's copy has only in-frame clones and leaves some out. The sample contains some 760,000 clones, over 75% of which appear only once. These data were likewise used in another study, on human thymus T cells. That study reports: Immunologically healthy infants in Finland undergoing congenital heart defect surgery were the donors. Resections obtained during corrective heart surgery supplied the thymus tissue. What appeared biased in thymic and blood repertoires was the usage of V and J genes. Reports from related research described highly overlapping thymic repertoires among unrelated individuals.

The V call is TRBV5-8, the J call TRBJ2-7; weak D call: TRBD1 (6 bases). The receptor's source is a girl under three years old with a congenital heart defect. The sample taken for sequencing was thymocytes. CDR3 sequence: CASSIQGRKYEQYF. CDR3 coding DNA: TGTGCCAGCAGCATCCAGGGGCGTAAGTACGAGCAGTACTTC.